These 15 T cell receptor beta chains were all obtained from the same sample, sequenced in a study of cytomegalovirus exposure and HLA in healthy donors (dated by TCRdb to about 2017). Library prep was done by the immunoSEQ multiplex PCR assay. A mixture of 60 forward primers for TCR Vbeta segments and 13 reverse primers for TCR Jbeta segments was used in the multiplex PCR. Drawn from immuneACCESS, this table holds only the in-frame rearrangements with V and J called that TCRdb kept. Clones are partly lost; checked studies trace under half to an unresolved V gene and leave the rest unexplained. The sample's table covers under 60,000 clones. 9.5% to 15% of the sample is in the top ten clones. The source material was PBMCs. These receptors all come from a young woman in good health and CMV-seropositive.

The chain recombines TRBV5-4 with TRBJ2-3; TRBD1 is a possible D gene (6 bases). CDR3 length: 15 residues. CDR1 and CDR2 (germline): SGHNT, YYREEE (reference sequence). Trimming left V 4 bases short and J 1 base short, with 13 bases between. DNA for the CDR3: TGTGCCAGCAGCCGAACCGGACAGCGCACAGATACGCAGTATTTT. As protein: CASSRTGQRTDTQYF.

Note on this clone: The germline gene is not matched at one end of the junction; a read error may be the cause. The chain carries TRBV20-1 and TRBJ1-2; D not certain. Germline V CDR1 and CDR2: DFQATT, SNEGSKA (reference sequence). This CDR3 has 11 amino acids. The CDR3 sequence is CSARDGYGYTF. DNA of the CDR3: TGCAGTGCCAGAGACGGCTATGGCTACACCTTC.

The V and J genes are TRBV2 and TRBJ1-2, with 7 nucleotides matching TRBD1. The germline gives CDR1 SNHLY, CDR2 FYNNEI. V dropped 10 bases and J dropped 4; count of bases not matched to a gene: 9. This CDR3 region has 13 residues. The CDR3 protein is CATLIDRVYGYTF. The CDR3 bases are TGTGCCACCTTGATTGACAGGGTCTATGGCTACACCTTC.

The chain combines TRBV11-3 with TRBJ1-1, with D tentatively TRBD1 (5 bases). The V and J ends lost 4 bases and 4 bases respectively, with 7 bases between them. The CDR3 runs to 12 residues. CDR1 SGHNT and CDR2 YENEEA come from the germline V gene. CDR3 DNA: TGTGCCAGCAGCTCTAGGGGCACTGAAGCTTTCTTT. Translation: CASSSRGTEAFF.

The chain links TRBV11-2 to TRBJ2-3; TRBD2 matches 11 bases. V dropped 5 bases and J dropped 1; count of bases not matched to a gene: 2. CDR1 and CDR2 from the germline V gene are SGHAT and FQNNGV. The CDR3 loop spans 15 amino acids. For the CDR3, the DNA is TGTGCCAGCAGCCCGGGACTAGCGGGCACAGATACGCAGTATTTT. Translating gives CASSPGLAGTDTQYF.

The DNA for the CDR3 is TGTGCCTGGAGAAACGGGGTTGTCACTGAAGCTTTCTTT. Protein product: CAWRNGVVTEAFF. The V and J genes are TRBV30 and TRBJ1-1, with D hard to call. The CDR3 consists of 13 residues. CDR1 is GTSNPN, CDR2 SVGIG, per germline (reference sequence). The V gene lost 3 bases and the J gene lost 4 bases, with 12 bases spanning the gap. Full variable domain (remainder filled in from reference TRBV30 and TRBJ1-1): SQTIHQWPATLVQPVGSPLSLECTVEGTSNPNLYWYRQAAGRGLQLLFYSVGIGQISSEVPQNLSASRPQDRQFILSSKKLLLSDSGFYLCAWRNGVVTEAFFGQGTRLTVV.

For the CDR3, the DNA is TGCAGCGTTGTTCGAGACGGGAGCGCCTACGAGCAGTACTTC. Residues: CSVVRDGSAYEQYF. The V gene is TRBV29-1, the J gene TRBJ2-7; possibly TRBD2 for D (6 bases). From germline, CDR1 is SQVTM and CDR2 ANQGSEA. V dropped 4 bases and J dropped 2 bases, with 15 bases sitting between them. CDR3 length equals 14 residues.

The rearrangement uses TRBV19 and TRBJ1-2; TRBD1 might be the D (5 bases). V lost 1 base and J lost 2, with 11 bases in between. Germline V CDR1 and CDR2: LNHDA, SQIVND (reference sequence). This CDR3 is 15 amino acids long. For the CDR3, the DNA is TGTGCCAGTAGTATAGTTGGAGGGGCGAACTATGGCTACACCTTC. Protein product: CASSIVGGANYGYTF.

The chain recombines TRBV4-1 with TRBJ2-3; 7 positions agree with TRBD2. The CDR3 consists of 15 residues. CDR1 is MGHRA, CDR2 YSYEKL, per germline. The V gene end was trimmed by 1 base and the J gene end by 1 base; junction bases not matched to a gene: 2. The CDR3 protein is CASSQGGRGTDTQYF. As DNA, the CDR3 is TGCGCCAGCAGCCAAGGGGGGAGGGGCACAGATACGCAGTATTTT.

V is TRBV5-1 and J is TRBJ2-2, with 12 bases that match TRBD2. Trimming removed 8 bases from V and 4 bases from J; junction bases left unmatched: 6. Germline-derived CDR1 and CDR2 are SGHRS and YFSETQ. The CDR3 is 15 residues long. Written as DNA, the CDR3 is TGCGCCAGTCTAGCGGGAGGGTCCGTCACCGGGGAGCTGTTTTTT. Its translation: CASLAGGSVTGELFF.

This chain links TRBV6-6 with TRBJ2-1; D not resolved. Germline-derived CDR1 and CDR2 are MNHNY and SVGAGI (reference sequence). Trimming took off 6 bases at V and 5 bases at J, with 11 bases between the two ends. The CDR3 has 13 amino acids. The CDR3 protein is CASRRSTNNEQFF. CDR3 nucleotide sequence: TGTGCCAGCAGGCGCTCTACCAACAATGAGCAGTTCTTC.

The rearrangement links TRBV5-1 to TRBJ2-7, with D unclear. Germline CDR1 is SGHRS and CDR2 is YFSETQ. This CDR3 region has 15 residues. Trimming shortened V by 0 bases and J by 2 bases, and 12 bases separated the two germline ends. This CDR3 is CASSLGGGDPYEQYF. The CDR3 DNA is TGCGCCAGCAGCTTGGGCGGCGGAGACCCCTACGAGCAGTACTTC.

The V gene is TRBV9, the J gene TRBJ2-7, with D possibly being TRBD2 (6 bases). This CDR3 contains 15 residues. The germline V gene encodes CDR1 SGDLS and CDR2 YYNGEE. Deletions cut 0 bases from V and 5 bases from J, with 15 bases between. The CDR3 region has the DNA TGTGCCAGCAGCGTAGGGGCCGGGGAGCGGGACGAGCAGTACTTC. Residues: CASSVGAGERDEQYF.

The CDR3 sequence is CASSSRQGNEQFF. DNA of the CDR3: TGCGCCAGCAGCTCGCGACAGGGGAATGAGCAGTTCTTC. The V call is TRBV5-1, the J call TRBJ2-1; 8 bases agree with TRBD1. Germline CDR1 reads SGHRS; CDR2 reads YFSETQ. CDR3 size: 13 residues. V shed 3 bases, J shed 7 bases, and the junction held 3 bases outside the gene matches. Complete variable domain (other parts from reference TRBV5-1 and TRBJ2-1): KAGVTQTPRYLIKTRGQQVTLSCSPISGHRSVSWYQQTPGQGLQFLFEYFSETQRNKGNFPGRFSGRQFSNSRSEMNVSTLELGDSALYLCASSSRQGNEQFFGPGTRLTVL.

V is TRBV5-1 and J is TRBJ2-7, with 14 bases identical to TRBD2. CDR3 length: 17 amino acids. Germline V gene data show CDR1 as SGHRS and CDR2 as YFSETQ. The junction had 8 bases not matched to a gene; V was cut back by 0 bases and J by 6 bases. The CDR3 here is CASSLARGTSGSSEQYF. CDR3 DNA sequence: TGCGCCAGCAGCTTGGCCAGGGGGACTAGCGGGAGCTCCGAGCAGTACTTC.